A selection of T cell receptor beta chains follows, all from one sample in a study of shared clonotypes between healthy human individuals. Generated by immunoSEQ multiplex PCR, the TCRdb table keeps only in-frame clones and is missing some. The sample shows about a million clones, approximately 75% of them seen only once. The sample taken for sequencing was memory CD4+ T cells from PBMCs. The receptor source for this set is a man aged 18 to 29 in good health. Some clones in this sample may be carry-over from other donors' samples. The CDR3 runs from the conserved cysteine through the conserved F or W.

v_call | cdr3_aa
TRBV15 | CATSRDIRRANYGYTF
TRBV18 | CASSPPVGGGYTF
TRBV2 | CASNGGFNSPLHF
TRBV28 | CASSKQEAEGYTF
TRBV4-1 | CASSQDALAGGHHQFF
TRBV28 | CASSKQGTYGYTF
TRBV5-4 | CASSLLAGTTDTQYF
TRBV27 | CASYSGRGKRTEAFF
TRBV11-2 | CASRTSWTGGSHEQFF
TRBV6-5 | CASSYSRGYEQFF
TRBV5-6 | CASSPSPTYGYTF
TRBV9 | CASSTGLGAIKETQYF
TRBV4-1 | CASSQGLAGQGQYF
TRBV5-1 | CASSRRERAYGYTF
TRBV19 | CASSMRNDQFF
TRBV7-3 | CASSLGAVRTEAFF
TRBV7-2 | CASSSTGNTIYF
TRBV6-5 | CASTDRLNYGYTF
TRBV7-2 | CASSSDGNQPQHF
TRBV9 | CASSVGGAEGWHTQYF
TRBV9 | CASSPGQLNQPQHF
TRBV28 | CASSPSSVTEAFF
TRBV28 | CASSTPGQGTYEQYF
TRBV5-4 | CASSRSQGGTDTQYF
TRBV7-2 | CASSSGTGGNQPQHF
TRBV6-1 | CASSEVWRKAGNSPLHF
TRBV7-3 | CASSSSGGRYTGELFF
TRBV7-8 | CASSTRTGVGYGYTF
TRBV11-2 | CASSSRGGGYTF
TRBV25-1 | CASSEWDRRDEKLFF
TRBV10-1 | CASSDRSSLVFF
TRBV30 | CAWSVHSYNEQFF
TRBV5-4 | CASRSVVTGVRGYTF
TRBV19 | CASSIPRQGASGNTIYF
TRBV28 | CASSRDRGFTDTQYF